Presented here are 26 T cell receptor beta chains from one specimen sequenced in a study of blood T cell repertoires in COVID-19. Libraries were prepared by immunoSEQ multiplex PCR; TCRdb keeps only in-frame clonotypes and omits some of them. The sample includes about 140,000 clones, 65% to 85% of them seen just once. What was sequenced was peripheral blood. These receptors originate from a young man with COVID-19, enrolled during active disease.

The rearrangement joins TRBV27 to TRBJ2-2; D is possibly TRBD2 (5 bases). Germline-derived CDR1 and CDR2 are MNHEY and SMNVEV (reference sequence). The CDR3 spans 13 residues. Between the trimmed V and J ends, which lost 3 bases and 7 bases, there was a span of 9 bases. For the CDR3, the DNA is TGTGCCAGCAGTTTTTCGGGAAACGGGGAGCTGTTTTTT. Translation gives CASSFSGNGELFF.

The chain links TRBV7-3 to TRBJ2-2; D is unresolved. The ends were cut back, 6 bases at V and 7 bases at J, with 6 bases in the middle. There are 11 residues in the CDR3. Looked up from germline, CDR1 is SGHTA and CDR2 is FQGTGA. CDR3 sequence: CASRSRGELFF. CDR3 DNA sequence: TGTGCCAGCAGAAGCCGCGGGGAGCTGTTTTTT.

The rearrangement uses TRBV11-2 and TRBJ2-7; D not resolved. V lost 2 bases and J lost 0, with 14 bases in between. Germline V gene data show CDR1 as SGHAT and CDR2 as FQNNGV. There are 16 residues in the CDR3. Here the CDR3 reads CASSLSLGGSSYEQYF. CDR3 bases: TGTGCCAGCAGCTTATCCCTAGGCGGTAGCTCCTACGAGCAGTACTTC.

The chain employs TRBV7-9 and TRBJ1-5; perhaps TRBD1 as D (6 bases). Trimming stripped 3 bases from V and 5 bases from J, with 11 bases between. Germline V gene data show CDR1 as SEHNR and CDR2 as FQNEAQ (reference sequence). The CDR3 runs to 14 residues. The CDR3 reads CASSFSGDDQPQHF. DNA of the CDR3: TGTGCCAGCAGCTTTTCAGGGGACGATCAGCCCCAGCATTTT.

Only one count was recorded for this clone. The chain carries TRBV7-6 and TRBJ2-7; 7 bases agree with TRBD2. CDR3 length: 17 amino acids. The germline V gene has CDR1 SGHVS and CDR2 FNYEAQ. V trimming: 1 base; J trimming: 3 bases; junction bases outside the gene matches: 12. The CDR3 DNA follows: TGTGCCAGCAGCTTAGAATCAGCGGGAAGTAAGGGCTACGAGCAGTACTTC. Protein: CASSLESAGSKGYEQYF. The full variable domain, with the rest looked up from reference TRBV7-6 and TRBJ2-7, is GAGVSQSPRYKVTKRGQDVALRCDPISGHVSLYWYRQALGQGPEFLTYFNYEAQQDKSGLPNDRFSAERPEGSISTLTIQRTEQRDSAMYRCASSLESAGSKGYEQYFGPGTRLTVT.

The chain recombines TRBV5-4 with TRBJ2-5, with D tentatively TRBD2 (6 bases). The CDR3 contains 14 residues. V lost 3 bases to trimming and J lost 2 bases, with 11 bases between them. Germline CDR1 is SGHNT and CDR2 is YYREEE (reference sequence). The CDR3 region is CASSWGLGQETQYF. CDR3 nucleotide sequence: TGTGCCAGCAGCTGGGGACTGGGGCAAGAGACCCAGTACTTC.

This chain uses TRBV28 with TRBJ1-1; D perhaps matches TRBD1 (6 bases). The CDR3 extends over 14 amino acids. Germline-derived CDR1 and CDR2 are MDHEN and SYDVKM. The V and J ends lost 3 bases and 3 bases respectively, with 11 bases between them. The CDR3 reads CASSFAGVDTEAFF. CDR3 DNA sequence: TGTGCCAGCAGTTTCGCAGGGGTTGACACTGAAGCTTTCTTT.

The J gene is TRBJ1-5, the V gene TRBV9; D is possibly TRBD1 (5 bases). V lost 4 bases and J lost 1, with 12 bases in between. Germline CDR1 is SGDLS and CDR2 is YYNGEE. The CDR3 extends over 15 amino acids. The CDR3 is CASSLGGKSNQPQHF. CDR3 coding DNA: TGTGCCAGCAGCCTTGGGGGGAAAAGCAATCAGCCCCAGCATTTT. Supplemented by reference TRBV9 and TRBJ1-5, the full variable domain reads DSGVTQTPKHLITATGQRVTLRCSPRSGDLSVYWYQQSLDQGLQFLIQYYNGEERAKGNILERFSAQQFPDLHSELNLSSLELGDSALYFCASSLGGKSNQPQHFGDGTRLSIL.

The chain is built from TRBV4-1 and TRBJ2-4; weak D call: TRBD2 (6 bases). Germline lookup yields CDR1 MGHRA and CDR2 YSYEKL. V lost 1 base, J lost 1 base, and 14 bases lay in between. This CDR3 is built from 17 residues. The chain's CDR3 is CASSQVSGYQAKNIQYF. The DNA of the CDR3 is TGCGCCAGCAGCCAAGTGAGCGGGTATCAGGCCAAAAACATTCAGTACTTC.

This clone occurred once. The CDR3 protein is CASSDLSNSPLHF. In DNA form, the CDR3 reads TGTGCCAGCAGTGATCTCTCGAATTCACCCCTCCACTTT. V usage is TRBV6-1 and J usage is TRBJ1-6; D is undetermined. CDR3 length equals 13 residues. CDR1 is MNHNS and CDR2 is SASEGT in the germline V gene. V was pared by 3 bases and J by 7 bases, with 7 bases between.

The rearrangement uses TRBV24-1 and TRBJ2-1; 12 positions agree with TRBD2. The CDR3 spans 17 residues. With 3 bases clipped from V and 1 base from J, the junction kept 3 bases outside the gene matches. Germline V gene sequence: CDR1 KGHDR, CDR2 SFDVKD. CDR3 amino acids: CATSDTGLAGSYNEQFF. The CDR3 DNA reads as TGTGCCACCAGTGATACAGGACTAGCGGGATCCTACAATGAGCAGTTCTTC.

The DNA for the CDR3 is TGCGCCAGCAGCCAAGAACTCGTAGCGGGGGGATATGGAGATACGCAGTATTTT. Amino acid sequence: CASSQELVAGGYGDTQYF. The chain joins TRBV4-3 to TRBJ2-3, with 10 nucleotides matching TRBD2. Unmatched junction bases numbered 11, after V lost 0 bases and J lost 5 bases. Germline V gives CDR1 LGHNA, CDR2 YSLEER. This CDR3 is 18 amino acids long.

V and J are TRBV4-3 and TRBJ2-7; D perhaps matches TRBD1 (6 bases). The CDR3 is made up of 15 amino acids. From germline, CDR1 is LGHNA and CDR2 YSLEER. Trimming removed 0 bases from V and 5 bases from J, with 14 bases in between. This CDR3 is CASSQEGAPGHEQYF. CDR3 coding DNA: TGCGCCAGCAGCCAAGAGGGGGCACCAGGCCACGAGCAGTACTTC.

The chain couples TRBV27 to TRBJ2-1; D might be TRBD2 (6 bases). The CDR3 extends over 13 amino acids. Germline V gene lookup returns CDR1 MNHEY and CDR2 SMNVEV (reference sequence). V lost 11 bases and J 0 bases, leaving 11 bases between the germline ends. The chain's CDR3 is CACSGYSYNEQFF. The CDR3 DNA follows: TGTGCCTGTAGCGGTTACTCCTACAATGAGCAGTTCTTC.

The J gene is TRBJ2-1, the V gene TRBV7-2, with a possible D match to TRBD2 (6 bases). Germline CDR1 and CDR2: SGHTA and FQGNSA. The CDR3 totals 13 residues. V dropped 9 bases and J dropped 4 bases, with 13 bases sitting between them. The CDR3 sequence is CASSTGRYNEQFF. The CDR3 nucleotides read TGTGCCAGTTCTACGGGGAGGTACAATGAGCAGTTCTTC.

CDR3 in amino acids: CASSQDPSPDTQYF. In nucleotides, the CDR3 is TGTGCCAGCAGCCAAGACCCTAGCCCAGATACGCAGTATTTT. The V call is TRBV3-1 (or the pseudogene TRBV3-2), the J call TRBJ2-3, with D perhaps matching TRBD2 (5 bases). There are 14 residues in the CDR3. From germline, CDR1 is LGHDT and CDR2 YNNKEL (reference sequence). V lost 0 bases, J lost 4 bases, and 8 bases lay in between.

The V gene is TRBV5-5, the J gene TRBJ2-3; 13 nucleotides agree with TRBD2. The CDR3 covers 16 residues. V dropped 1 base and J dropped 9; count of bases not matched to a gene: 8. Germline lookup yields CDR1 SGHKS and CDR2 YYEKEE (reference sequence). CDR3 DNA sequence: TGTGCCAGCAGCTTGACCGGGACTAGCGGGAAGGGGACGCAGTATTTT. Protein sequence: CASSLTGTSGKGTQYF.

This clone was counted a single time. The chain joins TRBV29-1 to TRBJ2-7; 8 bases are shared with TRBD2. Losses at the gene ends were 6 bases for V and 1 base for J; bases not matched to a gene: 5. Germline V gives CDR1 SQVTM, CDR2 ANQGSEA. The CDR3 sequence is 13 residues long. CDR3 bases: TGCAGCGTGGAACTAGCGGCTTCCTACGAGCAGTACTTC. It specifies CSVELAASYEQYF.

The gene calls are TRBV6-2 or TRBV6-3 and TRBJ2-7, with D perhaps TRBD1 (5 bases). Trimming left V 0 bases short and J 3 bases short, with 9 bases between. CDR1 and CDR2 from the germline V gene are MNHEY and SVGEGT. This CDR3 region has 14 residues. CDR3: CASSYSNRFYEQYF. The CDR3 DNA is TGTGCCAGCAGTTACTCGAACAGGTTCTACGAGCAGTACTTC.

The rearrangement joins TRBV9 to TRBJ1-5; D unresolved. The CDR3 loop spans 14 amino acids. V lost 3 bases and J lost 3, with 10 bases in between. The V gene's germline CDR1 is SGDLS and CDR2 YYNGEE. CDR3 DNA: TGTGCCAGCAGCGCGGACGGGATCAATCAGCCCCAGCATTTT. Encoded protein: CASSADGINQPQHF.

The gene calls are TRBV30 and TRBJ1-4, with TRBD1 matching 7 bases. This CDR3 region has 18 residues. Germline assignment: CDR1 GTSNPN and CDR2 SVGIG (reference sequence). The V and J ends lost 0 bases and 0 bases, in that order; junction bases with no gene match: 10. The CDR3 nucleotides read TGTGCCTGGAGTGTCGGTCGGGACAGCACCTCAACTAATGAAAAACTGTTTTTT. Its translation: CAWSVGRDSTSTNEKLFF.

The V and J genes are TRBV19 and TRBJ2-1; D may be TRBD2 (6 bases). The CDR3 extends over 19 amino acids. V gave up 3 bases and J gave up 5 bases, with 26 bases separating them. The germline V gene has CDR1 LNHDA and CDR2 SQIVND (reference sequence). The CDR3: CASSMRGGWDPTRDNEQFF. CDR3 in DNA: TGTGCCAGTAGTATGCGGGGCGGCTGGGACCCCACAAGGGACAATGAGCAGTTCTTC.

The J gene is TRBJ2-3, the V gene TRBV27; 7 nucleotides match TRBD2. The V gene end was trimmed by 2 bases and the J gene end by 6 bases; junction bases not matched to a gene: 5. Germline CDR1 MNHEY, CDR2 SMNVEV (reference sequence). This CDR3 region has 14 residues. The chain's CDR3 is CASSLVGRADTQYF. The CDR3 coding sequence is TGTGCCAGCAGTTTAGTGGGGAGGGCGGATACGCAGTATTTT.

This chain links TRBV15 with TRBJ2-3, with 12 bases identical to TRBD2. CDR1 and CDR2 (germline): LNHNV, YYDKDF (reference sequence). This CDR3 has 16 amino acids. J lost 5 bases, V lost 3 bases, and 6 bases had no gene match. CDR3 sequence: CATSRDLAGGGDTQYF. The CDR3 DNA sequence: TGTGCCACCAGCAGGGACCTAGCGGGAGGGGGAGATACGCAGTATTTT.

The J gene is TRBJ1-5, the V gene TRBV19, with D unresolved. Between the trimmed V and J ends, which lost 2 bases and 4 bases, there was a span of 9 bases. The CDR3 is 14 residues long. Germline V gene sequence: CDR1 LNHDA, CDR2 SQIVND (reference sequence). CDR3 bases: TGTGCCAGTAGTATAAGGGAGTTTAATCAGCCCCAGCATTTT. It codes for CASSIREFNQPQHF.

On this clone: Lacking the conserved final phenylalanine or tryptophan, this CDR3 likely reflects a read error. Because the CDR3's place on the DNA is in doubt, the DNA is left out and the CDR3 is given as listed by TCRdb. The chain recombines TRBV23-1 with TRBJ1-1; the DNA was not used to check the table's D call, TRBD1. TRBV23-1 belongs to the ORF category, with a function that is uncertain. Counting both end residues, the CDR3 totals 12 amino acids. The chain's CDR3 is CASRQNRDSPLG.